Listed below are T cell receptor beta chains from one sample, sequenced in a study of cytomegalovirus exposure and HLA in healthy donors. Libraries were prepared by immunoSEQ multiplex PCR; TCRdb keeps only in-frame clonotypes and omits some of them. This table has more than 200,000 clones, about four fifths appearing once. Sequenced input: PBMCs. The receptor source for this set is a man aged 40-49 years in good health and CMV-seropositive. CDR3s include the opening cysteine and the closing phenylalanine or tryptophan. D genes are given only for firm matches. Clone sizes are given selectively: once, few, many, or a class where the clone is expanded.

NA	TRBV23-1	TRBJ1-2	NA	CASSLSGGYTF	TGCGCCAGCAGTCTGTCGGGGGGCTACACCTTC
TRBD1	TRBV4-2	TRBJ1-1	NA	CASSQGATGANTEAFF	TGTGCCAGCAGCCAAGGGGCGACAGGGGCGAACACTGAAGCTTTCTTT
TRBD1	TRBV30	TRBJ2-7	NA	CAWRGTGDYEQYF	TGTGCCTGGAGGGGAACAGGGGACTACGAGCAGTACTTC
TRBD2	TRBV19	TRBJ2-3	NA	CASSDPLAGFTDTQYF	TGTGCCAGTAGTGACCCACTAGCGGGCTTCACAGATACGCAGTATTTT
NA	TRBV19	TRBJ1-4	NA	CASSMRDSATNEKLFF	TGTGCCAGTAGTATGCGAGATAGTGCAACTAATGAAAAACTGTTTTTT
NA	TRBV6-5	TRBJ1-1	NA	CASSWGSRTENTEAFF	TGTGCCAGCAGTTGGGGATCCAGGACTGAGAACACTGAAGCTTTCTTT
TRBD2	TRBV9	TRBJ2-1	few	CASSVGLAASYNEQFF	TGTGCCAGCAGCGTAGGACTAGCGGCCTCCTACAATGAGCAGTTCTTC
NA	TRBV6-6	TRBJ1-5	NA	CASSLAGGGHQPQHF	TGTGCCAGCAGTTTGGCAGGAGGAGGGCATCAGCCCCAGCATTTT
TRBD2	TRBV4-1	TRBJ2-7	NA	CASEGSGRDDEQYF	TGCGCCAGCGAAGGGAGCGGGAGGGACGACGAGCAGTACTTC
TRBD1	TRBV19	TRBJ2-7	NA	CASSVGQGYEQYF	TGTGCCAGTAGTGTCGGACAGGGCTACGAGCAGTACTTC
TRBD2	TRBV9	TRBJ2-3	NA	CASSVGTSESTDTQYF	TGTGCCAGCAGCGTGGGGACTAGTGAAAGCACAGATACGCAGTATTTT
TRBD1	TRBV2	TRBJ2-5	NA	CASSLGQRVGETQYF	TGTGCCAGCAGTTTGGGACAGAGGGTGGGGGAGACCCAGTACTTC
TRBD2	TRBV27	TRBJ2-7	NA	CASSWAGRDYEQYF	TGTGCCAGCAGTTGGGCAGGGAGGGACTACGAGCAGTACTTC
NA	TRBV10-3	TRBJ2-1	NA	CATGRAGYNEQFF	TGTGCCACCGGCCGGGCGGGGTACAATGAGCAGTTCTTC
TRBD1	TRBV5-1	TRBJ1-2	NA	CASSLSQGARAGYTF	TGCGCCAGCAGCTTGAGTCAGGGGGCGCGGGCTGGCTACACCTTC
NA	TRBV11-2	TRBJ1-2	NA	CASSLPSGVYGYTF	TGTGCCAGCAGCCTTCCCTCAGGGGTCTATGGCTACACCTTC
TRBD2	TRBV7-8	TRBJ2-3	NA	CASSLAGLAGGLNTQYF	TGTGCCAGCAGCTTAGCGGGGCTAGCGGGAGGGCTGAATACGCAGTATTTT
TRBD1	TRBV27	TRBJ1-5	NA	CASSLSFTGTGHQPQHF	TGTGCCAGCAGTTTATCCTTCACAGGGACAGGGCATCAGCCCCAGCATTTT
TRBD1	TRBV2	TRBJ2-7	NA	CASHSVQGASEQYF	TGTGCCAGCCACTCGGTGCAGGGGGCTAGCGAGCAGTACTTC
NA	TRBV29-1	TRBJ2-1	NA	CSVIQAYPYNEQFF	TGCAGCGTTATACAAGCGTACCCCTACAATGAGCAGTTCTTC
NA	TRBV7-9	TRBJ1-1	NA	CASSLQGEAFF	TGTGCCAGCAGCTTACAGGGTGAAGCTTTCTTT
NA	TRBV28	TRBJ2-3	NA	CASSPQAVGTDTQYF	TGTGCCAGCAGCCCCCAAGCGGTTGGCACAGATACGCAGTATTTT
TRBD2	TRBV19	TRBJ2-1	NA	CASRRGLADNEQFF	TGTGCCAGTAGAAGGGGACTAGCCGACAATGAGCAGTTCTTC
NA	TRBV7-2	TRBJ2-7	NA	CASRLVQGPIYEQYF	TGTGCCAGCAGGCTAGTGCAGGGCCCTATCTACGAGCAGTACTTC
TRBD1	TRBV29-1	TRBJ2-3	once	CSVEDLWTGSGAGFSTDTQYF	TGCAGCGTTGAAGATCTTTGGACAGGGAGTGGAGCAGGGTTTAGCACAGATACGCAGTATTTT
NA	TRBV6-5	TRBJ2-7	few	CASSYSWTASYEQYF	TGTGCCAGCAGTTACTCTTGGACTGCCTCCTACGAGCAGTACTTC
TRBD2	TRBV27	TRBJ2-3	NA	CASSWGGVGDTQYF	TGTGCCAGCAGTTGGGGGGGAGTGGGGGATACGCAGTATTTT
TRBD2	TRBV29-1	TRBJ2-2	NA	CSVAGLAGVTGELFF	TGCAGCGTTGCCGGACTAGCGGGAGTAACCGGGGAGCTGTTTTTT
TRBD2	TRBV27	TRBJ2-1	NA	CASSLSSGGWDEQFF	TGTGCCAGCAGTTTATCGTCGGGGGGTTGGGATGAGCAGTTCTTC
NA	TRBV7-9	TRBJ2-1	NA	CASSLTGKGSYNEQFF	TGTGCCAGCAGCCTCACAGGGAAAGGATCCTACAATGAGCAGTTCTTC
TRBD1	TRBV7-8	TRBJ1-2	NA	CASSQGQLNRYTF	TGTGCCAGCAGCCAGGGACAGCTTAATCGCTACACCTTC
TRBD1	TRBV30	TRBJ1-5	NA	CAWSVTGQGFGQPQHF	TGTGCCTGGAGTGTAACCGGACAGGGGTTTGGTCAGCCCCAGCATTTT
NA	TRBV4-1	TRBJ2-2	NA	CASSQALVTGELFF	TGCGCCAGCAGCCAAGCCTTAGTCACCGGGGAGCTGTTTTTT
TRBD1	TRBV28	TRBJ1-2	NA	CASSFRTGGVYGYTF	TGTGCCAGCAGCTTCAGGACAGGGGGCGTCTATGGCTACACCTTC
NA	TRBV30	TRBJ1-5	NA	CAWSVGRGTLNQPQHF	TGTGCCTGGAGTGTGGGGCGTGGGACACTTAATCAGCCCCAGCATTTT
NA	TRBV7-2	TRBJ2-1	NA	CASTPDKSSYNEQFF	TGTGCCAGCACCCCCGACAAGAGCTCCTACAATGAGCAGTTCTTC
TRBD2	TRBV7-2	TRBJ2-5	NA	CASSFLAGGKETQYF	TGTGCCAGCAGCTTTCTAGCGGGAGGCAAAGAGACCCAGTACTTC
NA	TRBV10-3	TRBJ1-3	NA	CAISESGGDPGNTIYF	TGTGCCATCAGTGAGTCAGGCGGGGACCCGGGAAACACCATATATTTT
NA	TRBV12-5	TRBJ2-7	NA	CASGLTGGIYEQYF	TGTGCTAGTGGTCTGACCGGGGGAATTTACGAGCAGTACTTC
NA	TRBV29-1	TRBJ1-2	NA	CSVDGLRGYGYTF	TGCAGCGTTGATGGACTTCGGGGCTATGGCTACACCTTC
NA	TRBV9	TRBJ2-2	NA	CASSVVVSSGELFF	TGTGCCAGCAGCGTAGTAGTCTCTTCGGGGGAGCTGTTTTTT
NA	TRBV5-8	TRBJ2-7	NA	CASSLGRGHEQYF	TGTGCCAGCAGCTTGGGCAGGGGACACGAGCAGTACTTC
NA	TRBV7-6	TRBJ2-5	NA	CASSLLEETQYF	TGTGCCAGCAGCTTGCTCGAGGAGACCCAGTACTTC